This entry describes one T cell receptor beta chain. Its antigen is unknown. Analysis merged second doses at about 4 or about 12 weeks. Measured with immunoSEQ multiplex PCR; TCRdb has only the in-frame clones, and not every one. The data show roughly 180,000 clones, about 90% seen once. This sample was taken from a study of T cell responses to AZD1222 COVID-19 vaccine. Study-level results: Increases in Spike-specific TCR breadth and depth were seen after two AZD1222 doses. There were mostly white British donors and more females than males, and clonal diversity was possibly underestimated.

CDR1 and CDR2 (germline): SGHNT, YENEEA. CDR3 size: 14 residues. V lost 1 base and J 9 bases, leaving 13 bases between the germline ends. The sample was peripheral blood, taken 28 days after the second AZD1222 dose. This TCR was sampled from an adult who received the AZD1222 COVID-19 vaccine. V and J are TRBV11-3 and TRBJ2-1; no clear D. The CDR3 bases are TGTGCCAGCAGCTTAGGGGCAAACGCCATTGAGCAGTTCTTC. Translation: CASSLGANAIEQFF.